The 18 T cell receptor beta chains given below trace back to one sample, sequenced in a study of OX40 agonist ivuxolimab in advanced cancers. Repertoires were generated with immunoSEQ multiplex PCR, while TCRdb's copy carries only in-frame clones and drops some. The table records 35,000 to 50,000 clones, around 90% of them present only once. Sequencing was performed on CD4+ or CD8+ T cells sorted from blood, taken in a trial of the OX40 agonist ivuxolimab. The receptors derive from an adult with an advanced solid tumor such as melanoma, head and neck, liver or kidney cancer.

The chain links TRBV11-2 to TRBJ2-2, with TRBD1 matching 9 bases. This CDR3 has 17 residues. The germline V gene has CDR1 SGHAT and CDR2 FQNNGV. J lost 3 bases, V lost 3 bases, and 8 bases had no gene match. Here the CDR3 reads CASSFGSTGGDTGELFF. The CDR3 DNA follows: TGTGCCAGCAGCTTTGGATCGACAGGGGGTGACACCGGGGAGCTGTTTTTT.

The sample holds one count of this clone. CDR3 loop: CASSSVAGLNTGELFF. In nucleotides, the CDR3 is TGTGCCAGCAGTTCGGTGGCGGGGTTGAACACCGGGGAGCTGTTTTTT. The V call is TRBV6-6, the J call TRBJ2-2; weak D call: TRBD2 (6 bases). V dropped 4 bases and J dropped 1 base, with 13 bases sitting between them. CDR1 is MNHNY, CDR2 SVGAGI, per germline (reference sequence). This CDR3 contains 16 residues.

The chain uses TRBV6-5 and TRBJ2-7; tentatively, D is TRBD1 (5 bases). Trimming pared 4 bases from V and 2 bases from J, leaving 12 bases between. This CDR3 comprises 14 residues. CDR1 MNHEY and CDR2 SVGAGI come from the germline V gene. This chain's CDR3 is CASSSDIGAYEQYF. The CDR3 region has the DNA TGTGCCAGCAGTTCTGACATAGGGGCCTACGAGCAGTACTTC.

The chain recombines TRBV6-4 with TRBJ2-7, with D perhaps TRBD2 (6 bases). Germline CDR1 reads MRHNA; CDR2 reads SNTAGT. The CDR3 runs to 15 residues. The CDR3 DNA reads TGTGACAAGAGGAGGGCCACCAATACAGGCGACGAGCAGTACGTC. It translates to CDKRRATNTGDEQYV.

The chain combines TRBV19 with TRBJ1-6, with D uncertain. Trimming cost V 5 bases and J 5 bases, with 22 bases left between them. CDR1 and CDR2 from the germline V gene are LNHDA and SQIVND (reference sequence). The CDR3 extends over 18 amino acids. This chain's CDR3 is CASSPPVGVWGDNSPLHF. CDR3 coding DNA: TGTGCCAGTAGTCCCCCGGTCGGGGTTTGGGGTGATAATTCACCCCTCCACTTT.

The rearrangement links TRBV9 to TRBJ1-2, with unresolved D. The CDR3 contains 16 residues. V was clipped by 0 bases and J by 2 bases, with 14 bases between them. Germline CDR1 is SGDLS and CDR2 is YYNGEE. CDR3 bases: TGTGCCAGCAGCGTAGCGGTCCGAGCGTCCAACTATGGCTACACCTTC. Amino acid sequence: CASSVAVRASNYGYTF.

The rearrangement uses TRBV29-1 and TRBJ2-3, with a weak D call TRBD1 (5 bases). V lost 6 bases, J lost 4 bases, and 20 bases lay in between. Per germline, CDR1 SQVTM and CDR2 ANQGSEA. The CDR3 runs 15 residues. The CDR3 loop reads CSVEYAGIVADTQYF. In DNA, the CDR3 is TGCAGCGTGGAATACGCAGGGATAGTGGCAGATACGCAGTATTTT.

The chain couples TRBV7-9 to TRBJ2-5; TRBD2 is a possible D gene (5 bases). Trimming pared 8 bases from V and 5 bases from J, leaving 15 bases between. The CDR3 is made up of 13 amino acids. The germline V gene encodes CDR1 SEHNR and CDR2 FQNEAQ (reference sequence). This CDR3 reads CASGGEAPETQYF. In DNA, the CDR3 is TGTGCCAGCGGAGGCGAGGCACCGGAGACCCAGTACTTC.

The V and J genes are TRBV7-9 and TRBJ1-1; 9 bases agree with TRBD1. The J segment lost 1 base and the V segment lost 4 bases, leaving 10 bases of the junction unmatched. Germline V gene data show CDR1 as SEHNR and CDR2 as FQNEAQ (reference sequence). The CDR3 is 17 residues long. CDR3: CASSWQGQGWTNTEAFF. The CDR3 DNA sequence: TGTGCCAGCAGCTGGCAAGGACAGGGGTGGACGAACACTGAAGCTTTCTTT.

The V call is TRBV4-1, the J call TRBJ1-2, with TRBD1 as a possible D gene (6 bases). Germline V lookup: CDR1 MGHRA, CDR2 YSYEKL. Deletions cut 1 base from V and 6 bases from J, with 15 bases between. The CDR3 consists of 15 residues. The CDR3 protein is CASSQGQGLRDGYTF. The CDR3 DNA reads as TGCGCCAGCAGCCAAGGCCAGGGGCTTAGGGATGGCTACACCTTC.

The chain carries TRBV29-1 and TRBJ2-3; 14 nucleotides line up with TRBD2. This CDR3 comprises 15 residues. Germline CDR1 is SQVTM and CDR2 is ANQGSEA. The junction had 4 bases not matched to a gene; V was cut back by 3 bases and J by 5 bases. The CDR3 loop is CSVETSGGAVDTQYF. As DNA, the CDR3 is TGCAGCGTTGAGACTAGCGGGGGGGCTGTAGATACGCAGTATTTT.

This clone was counted only a few times. The rearrangement joins TRBV18 to TRBJ1-1, with D hard to call. V dropped 0 bases and J dropped 5 bases, with 7 bases sitting between them. Germline CDR1 is KGHSH and CDR2 is LQKENI. The CDR3 length is 13 residues. CDR3 residues: CASSPPEGTEAFF. Here the CDR3 DNA reads TGTGCCAGCTCACCACCAGAAGGGACTGAAGCTTTCTTT.

The rearrangement joins TRBV7-8 to TRBJ2-7; 7 positions match TRBD2. Germline V gene sequence: CDR1 SGHVS, CDR2 FQNEAQ. The J segment lost 0 bases and the V segment lost 3 bases, leaving 2 bases of the junction unmatched. The CDR3 runs 14 residues. This CDR3 reads CASSFSGISYEQYV. The CDR3 nucleotides are TGTGCCAGCAGCTTCAGCGGGATCTCCTACGAGCAGTACGTC.

This chain links TRBV11-2 with TRBJ2-7; 7 bases are shared with TRBD1. The CDR3 totals 14 residues. Looked up from germline, CDR1 is SGHAT and CDR2 is FQNNGV. Unmatched junction bases numbered 9, after V lost 5 bases and J lost 5 bases. CDR3 sequence reads: CASSRQGRVNEQYF. The CDR3 DNA follows: TGTGCCAGCAGCCGACAGGGTAGGGTAAACGAGCAGTACTTC.

This chain uses TRBV4-3 with TRBJ2-1, with D possibly matching TRBD2 (6 bases). CDR1 is LGHNA and CDR2 is YSLEER in the germline V gene. The CDR3 sequence is 15 residues long. The V gene lost 0 bases and the J gene lost 7 bases, with 13 bases spanning the gap. The CDR3 DNA is TGCGCCAGCAGCCAAGATAGGCGGGGAGTTAATGAGCAGTTCTTC. Residues: CASSQDRRGVNEQFF.

CDR3 region: CASSTGVVNTEAFF. CDR3 DNA sequence: TGTGCCAGCAGCACAGGGGTGGTGAACACTGAAGCTTTCTTT. This chain joins TRBV5-6 and TRBJ1-1; 7 positions match TRBD1. Germline assignment: CDR1 SGHDT and CDR2 YYEEEE. The V gene end was trimmed by 4 bases and the J gene end by 0 bases; junction bases not matched to a gene: 3. CDR3 size: 14 residues.

This rearrangement joins TRBV5-5 to TRBJ2-1, with D possibly being TRBD1 (6 bases). This CDR3 comprises 12 residues. Germline V gives CDR1 SGHKS, CDR2 YYEKEE (reference sequence). Trimming left V 0 bases short and J 10 bases short, with 8 bases between. The CDR3 DNA reads TGTGCCAGCAGCTTGGTACAGGGCGAGCAGTTCTTC. Translating gives CASSLVQGEQFF.

The chain recombines TRBV9 with TRBJ1-1; no reliable D call. CDR3 length: 14 amino acids. From germline, CDR1 is SGDLS and CDR2 YYNGEE. V was shortened by 4 bases and J by 4 bases, with 14 bases between the two germline ends. CDR3 residues: CASSPVQSGTEAFF. In DNA, the CDR3 is TGTGCCAGCAGCCCCGTTCAGAGTGGCACTGAAGCTTTCTTT.